This T cell receptor beta chain is from a study of cytomegalovirus exposure and HLA in healthy donors. General study points: The authors listed roughly 150 TCR beta chains as cytomegalovirus-associated. A few chains linked to CMV were shown in vitro to be specific for CMV antigens. Subsequent analysis of the 120 or so validation repertoires found a tendency for first-cohort TCR clusters to co-occur.

Trimming cost V 3 bases and J 0 bases, with 12 bases left between them. The CDR3 runs to 15 residues. Germline CDR1 and CDR2: MRHNA and SNTAGT. In regard to this clone: Its antigen is still unknown.

The donors were members of the validation cohort comprising over a hundred subjects, separate from the roughly 650-subject first cohort. Profiled with immunoSEQ multiplex PCR; TCRdb holds only in-frame clones, not every one. The sample contains some 150,000 clones, roughly 90% of which appear only once. The chain joins TRBV6-4 to TRBJ2-7, with D tentatively TRBD2 (6 bases). The sample comprised PBMCs. The TCR originated in a young man in good health and CMV-seronegative. Here the CDR3 reads CASSELGGSSYEQYF. CDR3 nucleotides: TGTGCCAGCAGTGAACTCGGGGGAAGCTCCTACGAGCAGTACTTC.